Each of the 20 T cell receptor beta chains below was sequenced from the same sample in a study of blood T cell repertoires in COVID-19. TCRdb's table, derived via immunoSEQ multiplex PCR, lists solely in-frame clones and lacks some. The sample carries roughly 250,000 clones, around four fifths recorded once. The sample was peripheral blood. Receptors were obtained from a woman aged 55-69 years with active or convalescent COVID-19.

This rearrangement joins TRBV24-1 to TRBJ2-2; 9 bases agree with TRBD1. The CDR3 covers 14 residues. V was pared by 6 bases and J by 6 bases, with 4 bases of the junction left unmatched. Germline lookup yields CDR1 KGHDR and CDR2 SFDVKD. The CDR3 is CATSTGGVAGELFF. As DNA, the CDR3 is TGTGCCACCAGTACAGGGGGCGTCGCCGGGGAGCTGTTTTTT.

The rearrangement uses TRBV4-2 and TRBJ2-2, with a weak D call TRBD1 (6 bases). Deletions cut 0 bases from V and 0 bases from J, with 11 bases between. Germline values: CDR1 LGHNA, CDR2 YNFKEQ. The CDR3 is made up of 17 amino acids. The CDR3 DNA sequence: TGTGCCAGCAGCCAAGAACAGGGCCGCGCGAACACCGGGGAGCTGTTTTTT. It specifies CASSQEQGRANTGELFF.

This rearrangement joins TRBV19 to TRBJ1-2; 7 nucleotides match TRBD1. From germline, CDR1 is LNHDA and CDR2 SQIVND (reference sequence). The CDR3 is 13 amino acids. The V and J ends lost 5 bases and 7 bases, in that order; junction bases with no gene match: 7. CDR3 bases: TGTGCCAGTAGTGACAACAGGGGATTTGGCTACACCTTC. Translating it yields CASSDNRGFGYTF.

The chain joins TRBV5-1 to TRBJ1-2, with 7 positions matching TRBD1. The germline CDR1 and CDR2 sequences are SGHRS and YFSETQ. Trimming cost V 1 base and J 4 bases; bases outside gene matches: 4. CDR3 length equals 14 residues. The CDR3: CASSLLQGSYGYTF. CDR3 coding DNA: TGCGCCAGCAGCTTGTTACAGGGGAGCTATGGCTACACCTTC.

The chain has TRBV11-2 and TRBJ2-7; 8 bases are shared with TRBD1. Germline assignment: CDR1 SGHAT and CDR2 FQNNGV. Unmatched junction bases numbered 7, after V lost 5 bases and J lost 7 bases. This CDR3 is 13 amino acids long. CDR3 residues: CASSPVGQGEQYF. The CDR3 nucleotides are TGTGCCAGCAGCCCAGTAGGACAGGGTGAGCAGTACTTC.

This clone appeared a few times. This chain uses TRBV10-3 with TRBJ2-3; TRBD1 matches at 11 bases. This CDR3 has 15 amino acids. V gave up 8 bases and J gave up 5 bases; unmatched junction bases: 9. The germline V gene has CDR1 ENHRY and CDR2 SYGVKD. The CDR3 coding sequence is TGTGCCATCCAGCGGACAGGGGGCTCGGGAGATACGCAGTATTTT. Protein sequence: CAIQRTGGSGDTQYF.

This clone was seen a handful of times. The V and J genes are TRBV28 and TRBJ2-7; D gene unclear. The V and J ends lost 7 bases and 2 bases respectively, with 21 bases between them. Germline V gene data show CDR1 as MDHEN and CDR2 as SYDVKM. The CDR3 extends over 16 amino acids. CDR3 sequence reads: CASNPSVAGMPYEQYF. As DNA, the CDR3 is TGTGCCAGCAATCCCTCGGTGGCAGGTATGCCCTACGAGCAGTACTTC.

The CDR3 sequence: CASSLLLAGDEQYV. CDR3 sequence (DNA): TGTGCCAGCAGTTTGTTACTAGCGGGGGACGAGCAGTACGTC. The chain employs TRBV28 and TRBJ2-7; 11 nucleotides line up with TRBD2. Unmatched junction bases numbered 3, after V lost 3 bases and J lost 5 bases. This CDR3 is 14 amino acids long. Per the germline V gene, CDR1 is MDHEN and CDR2 is SYDVKM.

V and J are TRBV5-1 and TRBJ2-5; 8 bases align to TRBD2. This CDR3 is built from 16 residues. V shed 3 bases and J 5 bases; nucleotides not matched to a gene: 12. Germline values: CDR1 SGHRS, CDR2 YFSETQ. CDR3 in amino acids: CASSSDRGGYMETQYF. The CDR3 DNA follows: TGCGCCAGCAGCTCCGATCGGGGGGGGTATATGGAGACCCAGTACTTC.

The rearrangement joins TRBV7-2 to TRBJ2-7; TRBD2 aligns across 7 bases. CDR3 length: 13 residues. Germline V gene lookup returns CDR1 SGHTA and CDR2 FQGNSA. With V trimmed by 6 bases and J by 7 bases, 9 bases remained unmatched. The CDR3 DNA reads as TGTGCCAGCAGGACGGGACTATTCGGGGAGCAGTACTTC. It codes for CASRTGLFGEQYF.

This clone appeared once. The rearrangement uses TRBV28 and TRBJ1-6, with D tentatively TRBD1 (6 bases). The germline V gene has CDR1 MDHEN and CDR2 SYDVKM. With 4 bases removed from V and 4 bases from J, the gap between germline ends came to 11 bases. This CDR3 is 15 amino acids long. CDR3 sequence reads: CASSWTEGYNSPLHF. CDR3 DNA: TGTGCCAGCAGTTGGACAGAGGGGTATAATTCACCCCTCCACTTT. Full variable domain (outside the CDR3, taken from reference TRBV28 and TRBJ1-6): DVKVTQSSRYLVKRTGEKVFLECVQDMDHENMFWYRQDPGLGLRLIYFSYDVKMKEKGDIPEGYSVSREKKERFSLILESASTNQTSMYLCASSWTEGYNSPLHFGNGTRLTVT.

The chain combines TRBV4-1 with TRBJ2-2; TRBD2 agrees at 7 bases. J gave up 7 bases and V 1 base, and 6 bases lay outside the gene matches. Germline CDR1 MGHRA, CDR2 YSYEKL. CDR3 length equals 15 residues. The CDR3 DNA sequence: TGCGCCAGCAGCCAAGCGGGAGGTATTAACGGGGAGCTGTTTTTT. Translated, it gives CASSQAGGINGELFF.

This chain joins TRBV7-9 and TRBJ2-5; 7 bases are shared with TRBD1. CDR1 is SEHNR and CDR2 is FQNEAQ in the germline V gene (reference sequence). The J segment lost 1 base and the V segment lost 3 bases, leaving 8 bases of the junction unmatched. The CDR3 runs 16 residues. The CDR3: CASSFPPGGRQETQYF. Written as DNA, the CDR3 is TGTGCCAGCAGCTTCCCACCAGGGGGTCGCCAAGAGACCCAGTACTTC.

The V and J genes are TRBV7-2 and TRBJ1-1, with 9 bases identical to TRBD1. The CDR3 totals 16 residues. Germline assignment: CDR1 SGHTA and CDR2 FQGNSA. V shed 5 bases, J shed 1 base, and the junction held 8 bases outside the gene matches. CDR3 DNA sequence: TGTGCCAGCAGCGCGCGGACAGGGGCCTCGAACACTGAAGCTTTCTTT. It translates to CASSARTGASNTEAFF.

The V call is TRBV9, the J call TRBJ2-7, with TRBD1 matching over 7 bases. The CDR3 consists of 15 residues. The junction had 11 bases not matched to a gene; V was cut back by 3 bases and J by 5 bases. Germline V CDR1 and CDR2: SGDLS, YYNGEE. The CDR3 loop reads CASSASRGRGNEQYF. In DNA, the CDR3 is TGTGCCAGCAGCGCAAGCAGGGGGAGAGGGAACGAGCAGTACTTC.

The chain combines TRBV16 with TRBJ1-5; TRBD1 aligns across 9 bases. This CDR3 has 16 amino acids. V lost 3 bases and J lost 6; bases outside the gene matches: 9. Germline V gives CDR1 KGHSY, CDR2 FQNENV. The CDR3 DNA sequence: TGTGCCAGCAGCCAGAGGACAGGGGCCCGCTCTCAGCCCCAGCATTTT. Amino acids: CASSQRTGARSQPQHF.

V gene TRBV5-6 combines with J gene TRBJ2-4; D remains ambiguous. Trimming pared 4 bases from V and 0 bases from J, leaving 17 bases between. This CDR3 contains 17 residues. Germline V CDR1 and CDR2: SGHDT, YYEEEE. CDR3 in DNA: TGTGCCAGCAGCCTGGGTCAGGTATTGGAAGCCAAAAACATTCAGTACTTC. Protein sequence: CASSLGQVLEAKNIQYF.

This clone was seen a few times. V is TRBV2 and J is TRBJ2-5; TRBD1 might be the D (5 bases). CDR1 SNHLY and CDR2 FYNNEI come from the germline V gene. The CDR3 is 14 amino acids. With 4 bases removed from V and 4 bases from J, the gap between germline ends came to 13 bases. This CDR3 is CASSGVRDGETQYF. The CDR3 DNA reads TGTGCCAGCAGTGGGGTCAGGGATGGAGAGACCCAGTACTTC.

The chain couples TRBV3-1 (or the pseudogene TRBV3-2) to TRBJ2-2; D remains ambiguous. This CDR3 region has 13 residues. V was cut by 6 bases and J by 4 bases, with 9 bases left in between. Looked up from germline, CDR1 is LGHDT and CDR2 is YNNKEL (reference sequence). In DNA form, the CDR3 reads TGTGCCAGCAGGCGGTACGCCACCGGGGAGCTGTTTTTT. Its protein product is CASRRYATGELFF.

This sequence joins TRBV28 and TRBJ1-1; D is undetermined. Looked up from germline, CDR1 is MDHEN and CDR2 is SYDVKM. The CDR3 runs 16 residues. Trimming took 3 bases from V and 8 from J, leaving 22 bases between them. This chain's CDR3 is CASSFDSSVPLEEAFF. DNA of the CDR3: TGTGCCAGCAGTTTTGATAGCTCAGTCCCCCTAGAAGAAGCTTTCTTT.